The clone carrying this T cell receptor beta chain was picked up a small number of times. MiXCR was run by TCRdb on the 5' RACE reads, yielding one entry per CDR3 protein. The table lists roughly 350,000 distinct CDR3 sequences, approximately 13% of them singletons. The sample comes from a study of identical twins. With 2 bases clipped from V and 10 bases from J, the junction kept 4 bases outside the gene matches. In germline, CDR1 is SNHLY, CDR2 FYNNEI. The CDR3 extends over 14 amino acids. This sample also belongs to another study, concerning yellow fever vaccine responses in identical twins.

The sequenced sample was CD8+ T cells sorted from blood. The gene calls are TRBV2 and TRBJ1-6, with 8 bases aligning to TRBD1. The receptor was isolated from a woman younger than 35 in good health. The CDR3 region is CASSEYRGYSPLHF. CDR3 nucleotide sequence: TGTGCCAGCAGTGAATACAGGGGGTACTCACCCCTCCACTTT.